The clone carrying this TCR beta chain has only a few counts. Its antigen is undetermined. The data were obtained in a study of T cells after yellow fever vaccination. The CDR3 consists of 15 residues. J lost 6 bases, V lost 5 bases, and 5 bases had no gene match. CDR1 is SGHAT and CDR2 is FQNNGV in the germline V gene. UMIs and a universal primer site were added when TCR cDNA was made by 5'RACE template switching. Each CDR3 protein is one row after TCRdb ran MiXCR on the 5' RACE reads. The profile shows tens of thousands of distinct CDR3 sequences, approximately 7.3% of them singletons. Study results and caveats: Repertoires obtained by FACS sorting could include abundant clonotypes that entered as contaminants from the bulk population.

The genes are TRBV11-2 and TRBJ2-1; 12 positions agree with TRBD2. The sequencing here drew on CD8+ T cells sorted from PBMCs, taken around 10 days after the first yellow fever vaccination. The TCR sequence derives from a man between 18 and 35 years old who received the YFV17D yellow fever vaccine. The CDR3 DNA reads as TGTGCCAGCAGCCCCGGGACTAGCGGGCTCAATGAGCAGTTCTTC. It specifies CASSPGTSGLNEQFF.